This record covers a single T cell receptor beta chain. Its antigen is still unknown. This record comes from a study of cytomegalovirus exposure and HLA in healthy donors. Study context: Of all 400 or so donors who were genotyped, under 90% belonged to the Caucasian-associated ancestry cluster.

Every donor was a healthy person donating bone marrow. The CDR3 has 17 residues. Germline CDR1 MGHRA, CDR2 YSYEKL. Trimming removed 0 bases at V and 8 bases at J, with 22 bases between. This PCR relied on a set of 60 Vbeta primers and 13 Jbeta primers. Libraries were prepared by immunoSEQ multiplex PCR; TCRdb keeps only in-frame clonotypes and omits some of them. The data hold some 270,000 clones, with roughly 80% observed a single time. Study-level results: The authors later found most CMV-associated TCR beta chains appeared HLA-restricted. Some V segments could not be told apart, so they were left out, TRBV6-2 and TRBV6-3 among them.

The clonotype was recovered from a girl aged 2 to 10 in good health and CMV-seronegative. Sequences were obtained from PBMCs. The chain is built from TRBV4-1 and TRBJ1-2; the D is unclear. The CDR3 loop reads CASSQDLGPPKAIGYTF. In DNA form, the CDR3 reads TGCGCCAGCAGCCAAGATCTTGGGCCCCCCAAGGCTATCGGCTACACCTTC.